Sequencing of this T cell receptor beta chain was carried out in a study of cytomegalovirus exposure and HLA in healthy donors. Study context: For the 300 to 400 genotyped donors, about 79% fell within the Caucasian-associated ancestry cluster.

The V and J ends lost 5 bases and 4 bases, in that order; junction bases with no gene match: 7. CDR3 length: 14 amino acids. CDR1 is MGHRA, CDR2 YSYEKL, per germline. PCR amplification relied on 60 Vbeta primers (plus 13 Jbeta primers). In the authors' workflow: Unique TCR beta chains numbered roughly 80 million in a later analysis, with around 12 million shared. This table comes from immunoSEQ multiplex PCR, and its TCRdb copy is limited to in-frame clones, with some not included. The V and J calls and clone size come from that table; D and trimming were worked out from the DNA. The sample yields roughly 130,000 clones, approximately 73% seen once.

This receptor was taken from a woman in her thirties or forties in good health and CMV-seronegative. The sequencing input was PBMCs. The gene calls are TRBV4-1 and TRBJ1-1; 7 bases agree with TRBD1. The DNA of the CDR3 is TGCGCCAGCAGCAAGGGGGCGTTAGGCACTGAAGCTTTCTTT. As protein: CASSKGALGTEAFF.